These 13 T cell receptor beta chains share one sample of origin, sequenced in a study of response to subunit inactivated influenza vaccine. Using its own MiXCR run on the RT-PCR reads, TCRdb lists one record per CDR3 protein. Found here are 400,000 to 650,000 distinct CDR3 sequences, around 7.7% of them singletons; the top ten hold around 13%. Sequencing was performed on PBMCs from blood, taken less than 30 months after vaccination. The origin of the receptors is a man aged 45-69 years who received an inactivated influenza vaccine.

The chain has TRBV4-3 and TRBJ2-7, with 10 bases matching TRBD1. This CDR3 comprises 18 residues. V dropped 4 bases and J dropped 2; count of bases not matched to a gene: 14. The germline V gene has CDR1 LGHNA and CDR2 YSLEER. The CDR3 DNA reads TGCGCCAGCAGCCTCCGAAGTTTCTACGGACAGGGGGCCTACGAGCAGTACTTC. Translated: CASSLRSFYGQGAYEQYF.

This clonotype was counted ten times or more. J is TRBJ2-1 and V is TRBV15; TRBD2 agrees at 10 bases. Trimming took 5 bases from V and 3 from J; bases not matched to a gene: 13. The CDR3 is 18 amino acids. Germline V CDR1 and CDR2: LNHNV, YYDKDF (reference sequence). Here the CDR3 reads CATSSRTGTSVNYNEQFF. As DNA, the CDR3 is TGTGCCACCAGCTCCCGGACCGGGACTAGCGTGAACTACAATGAGCAGTTCTTC.

In its sample, this clonotype was seen many times. The chain employs TRBV2 and TRBJ2-3; possibly TRBD2 for D (5 bases). This CDR3 is 15 amino acids long. Trimming removed 1 base at V and 1 base at J, with 9 bases between. CDR1 and CDR2 (germline): SNHLY, FYNNEI. CDR3 amino acids: CASSEGWGGTDTQYF. CDR3 DNA sequence: TGTGCCAGCAGTGAAGGGTGGGGAGGCACAGATACGCAGTATTTT.

The V gene is TRBV12-3 or TRBV12-4, the J gene TRBJ2-5; D call uncertain. The CDR3 has 12 amino acids. Trimming removed 6 bases from V and 4 bases from J, with 9 bases in between. The CDR3 protein is CASRLNLETQYF. The CDR3 DNA reads TGTGCCAGCAGATTGAACTTAGAGACCCAGTACTTC.

This clonotype has ten or more counts. The chain uses TRBV10-3 and TRBJ2-1; TRBD1 matches at 9 bases. The CDR3 runs to 15 residues. V was clipped by 3 bases and J by 3 bases; unmatched bases: 3. The germline V gene has CDR1 ENHRY and CDR2 SYGVKD. CDR3 DNA sequence: TGTGCCATCAGTGATGGGACAGGGTTCTACAATGAGCAGTTCTTC. Its translation: CAISDGTGFYNEQFF.

This clonotype was recorded at least ten times. This chain joins TRBV28 and TRBJ1-5; D is perhaps TRBD1 (5 bases). The CDR3 is 18 amino acids. The germline V and J ends were trimmed by 4 bases and 0 bases, with 19 bases remaining between them. Germline V gene lookup returns CDR1 MDHEN and CDR2 SYDVKM. CDR3 sequence: CASSSRGGDAHSNQPQHF. CDR3 bases: TGTGCCAGCAGTTCTCGAGGTGGGGACGCCCATAGCAATCAGCCCCAGCATTTT. The full variable domain, completed using reference TRBV28 and TRBJ1-5, is DVKVTQSSRYLVKRTGEKVFLECVQDMDHENMFWYRQDPGLGLRLIYFSYDVKMKEKGDIPEGYSVSREKKERFSLILESASTNQTSMYLCASSSRGGDAHSNQPQHFGDGTRLSIL.

This clonotype was observed at least ten times. The rearrangement joins TRBV2 to TRBJ2-7; D not certain. The CDR3 runs to 16 residues. Germline values: CDR1 SNHLY, CDR2 FYNNEI. Between the trimmed V and J ends, which lost 6 bases and 4 bases, there was a span of 22 bases. As DNA, the CDR3 is TGTGCCAGCAGCCTGCGGACCGTGACTGATGGGTACGAGCAGTACTTC. Translation gives CASSLRTVTDGYEQYF.

This clonotype has ten or more counts. The V gene is TRBV24-1, the J gene TRBJ2-1; D is ambiguous. The CDR3 is 13 residues long. Germline V lookup: CDR1 KGHDR, CDR2 SFDVKD. Trimming took 7 bases from V and 7 from J, leaving 13 bases between them. The CDR3, as DNA: TGTGCCACCAGCTCTAGTTATTCAAATGAGCAGTTCTTC. Protein product: CATSSSYSNEQFF.

The sample holds a few counts of this clonotype. V usage is TRBV11-2 and J usage is TRBJ2-2; tentative D call: TRBD2 (5 bases). Trimming took 1 base from V and 3 from J, leaving 21 bases between them. CDR3 length: 19 amino acids. Germline V gene data show CDR1 as SGHAT and CDR2 as FQNNGV. CDR3 region: CASSLGPDRARGYTGELFF. Written as DNA, the CDR3 is TGTGCCAGCAGCTTAGGCCCCGATAGGGCCCGGGGATACACCGGGGAGCTGTTTTTT.

The table lists this clonotype with a few counts. The gene calls are TRBV9 and TRBJ2-1; 9 bases are shared with TRBD1. CDR1 is SGDLS, CDR2 YYNGEE, per germline. After removal of 2 bases from V and 6 bases from J, the junction contained 9 bases not matched to a gene. The CDR3 contains 16 residues. CDR3 amino acids: CASSVDGTGLINEQFF. The CDR3 DNA is TGTGCCAGCAGCGTCGACGGGACAGGGCTTATCAATGAGCAGTTCTTC.

The gene calls are TRBV3-1 and TRBJ1-3, with TRBD1 as a possible D gene (5 bases). CDR3 length: 12 amino acids. The V gene lost 5 bases and the J gene lost 6 bases, with 8 bases spanning the gap. The germline CDR1 and CDR2 sequences are LGHDT and YNNKEL (reference sequence). The CDR3 nucleotides read TGTGCCAGCAGCTCGGACACAAACACCATATATTTT. Translated, it gives CASSSDTNTIYF.

This clonotype has at least ten counts. The rearrangement links TRBV18 to TRBJ1-2; maybe TRBD1 (6 bases). Trimming shortened V by 4 bases and J by 5 bases, and 14 bases separated the two germline ends. The CDR3 extends over 14 amino acids. Germline values: CDR1 KGHSH, CDR2 LQKENI. The CDR3 region has the DNA TGTGCCAGCTCACAAACAGGGTTGGAGTATGGCTACACCTTC. It yields the protein CASSQTGLEYGYTF.

The table lists this clonotype with many counts. The rearrangement joins TRBV4-1 to TRBJ2-3; D perhaps matches TRBD2 (5 bases). V dropped 0 bases and J dropped 0 bases, with 13 bases sitting between them. Germline values: CDR1 MGHRA, CDR2 YSYEKL. The CDR3 loop spans 17 amino acids. The CDR3 DNA reads as TGCGCCAGCAGCCAAGATTCGCGCGGGTCTAGCACAGATACGCAGTATTTT. It is translated as CASSQDSRGSSTDTQYF.